Given below is one TCR beta chain in context. The antigen remains unidentified. The sample originates from a study of cytomegalovirus exposure and HLA in healthy donors. Overall study results and limits: Several of the most significant clusters were apparently associated with common viral pathogens in a later analysis.

V lost 0 bases, J lost 7 bases, and 3 bases stayed unmatched. Germline V gene lookup returns CDR1 MGHRA and CDR2 YSYEKL. CDR3 length: 15 residues. Primers for the PCR totalled 60 Vbeta and 13 Jbeta. TCRdb's table, derived via immunoSEQ multiplex PCR, lists solely in-frame clones and lacks some. The data contain 220,000 or so clones, around 80% of them singletons. This sequence joins TRBV4-1 and TRBJ2-7, with TRBD2 matching over 13 bases. The specimen was PBMCs. The clonotype originates from a man between 50 and 59 years old in good health and CMV-seronegative. As DNA, the CDR3 is TGCGCCAGCAGCCAAGATAGGACTAGCGGGAGAGAGCAGTACTTC. Amino acid sequence: CASSQDRTSGREQYF.